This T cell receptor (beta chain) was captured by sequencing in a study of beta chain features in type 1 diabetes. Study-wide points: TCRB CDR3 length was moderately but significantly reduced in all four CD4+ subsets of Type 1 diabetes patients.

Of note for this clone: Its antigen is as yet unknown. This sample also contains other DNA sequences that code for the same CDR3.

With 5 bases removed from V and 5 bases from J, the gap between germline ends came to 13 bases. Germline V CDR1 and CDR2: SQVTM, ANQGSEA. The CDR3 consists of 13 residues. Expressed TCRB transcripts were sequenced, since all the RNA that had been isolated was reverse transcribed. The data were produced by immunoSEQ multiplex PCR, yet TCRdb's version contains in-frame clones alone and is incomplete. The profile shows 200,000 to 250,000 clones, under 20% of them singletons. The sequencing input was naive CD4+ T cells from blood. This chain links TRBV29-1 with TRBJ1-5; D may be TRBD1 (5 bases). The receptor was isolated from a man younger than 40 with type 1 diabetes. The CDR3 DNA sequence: TGCAGCGTTAGGCAGGGAGGGGATCAGCCCCAGCATTTT. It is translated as CSVRQGGDQPQHF.